The entry below describes one T cell receptor (beta chain). Its specificity is not known. The data stem from a study of cytomegalovirus exposure and HLA in healthy donors. The PCR ran on 60 Vbeta and 13 Jbeta primers. The method was immunoSEQ multiplex PCR; TCRdb's version includes in-frame clones alone and lacks a portion of them. Among 99,000 or so clones listed, about 69% were seen once. Overall study results and limits: Reports state that TCR beta sequences accurately predicted most subjects' HLA-A and HLA-B alleles. In vitro confirmation showed a few CMV-associated chains to be CMV antigen specific.

V was shortened by 1 base and J by 0 bases, with 7 bases between the two germline ends. Germline CDR1 and CDR2: MGHRA and YSYEKL. This CDR3 region has 15 residues. The chain recombines TRBV4-1 with TRBJ1-3; D might be TRBD1 (6 bases). The sequencing sample was made of PBMCs. The receptor comes from a middle-aged man in good health and CMV-seronegative. CDR3 in DNA: TGCGCCAGCAGCCAAGCACAGGGCTCTGGAAACACCATATATTTT. Encoded protein: CASSQAQGSGNTIYF.